The sequence of this TCR beta chain was determined in a study of T-cell reconstitution after alpha-beta-depleted transplantation in children (dated by TCRdb to the mid-2010s). Regarding the research as a whole: T-cell immune reconstitution after TCRalphabeta/CD19-depleted allogeneic hematopoietic cell transplantation in children was quantitatively tracked in the study by means of TCR repertoire profiling.

As to this clonotype: Its specific antigen is unknown. Base qualities are missing; no much larger clone stands one base away.

The library was made by PCR. This sample was sequenced with an Illumina HiSeq 2500. TCR library preparation used molecular barcoding, with unique molecular identifiers applied to normalize quantification of the TCRbeta repertoire. TCRdb reprocessing: public reads trimmed at Q25 with fastp, clones called with MiXCR, in-frame beta chains kept. For every CDR3 protein sequence, its rows merge into one entry that carries the most common genes and DNA. The sample table holds some 500,000 distinct CDR3 sequences, of which 18% were seen once. The ten largest clones take up 3% to 3.5% of the sample. This specimen was PBMCs from the stem cell graft donor, taken from the stem cell graft. The origin of this receptor is a human donor who donated a stem cell graft to a child with acute lymphoblastic leukemia.

CDR3 reads: CASSQVFPGLAGGDTQYF. The DNA reads as follows: TGTGCCAGCAGCCAAGTTTTTCCGGGACTAGCGGGAGGAGATACGCAGTATTTT. Rearrangement joined TRBV3-1 to TRBJ2-3; TRBD2 lines up with 15 middle nucleotides. Ends trimmed: V by 1 base, J by 5 bases; bases unmatched to a gene: 7. For CDR1 and CDR2, the germline V gene (reference sequence) lists LGHDT and YNNKEL. The CDR3 measures 18 amino acids from cysteine to phenylalanine. CDR3 DNA is the only sequence kept; it has 54 bases, read in frame from the first base.